Listed here are 11 T cell receptor beta chains from one sample, sequenced in a study of identical twins. TCRdb used MiXCR to reprocess the 5' RACE reads, holding one entry per CDR3 protein. The sample records around 690,000 distinct CDR3 sequences, over 20% being singletons. The same data also went into a second study, on T cells expressing NK-cell markers.

The sequenced sample consisted of PBMCs. The receptors originated from a woman between 18 and 29 years old in good health.

The chain couples TRBV12-5 to TRBJ2-7, with a tentative D call TRBD2 (6 bases). The CDR3 length is 14 residues. V lost 6 bases, J lost 5 bases, and 17 bases lay in between. Germline V CDR1 and CDR2: LGHNT, FRNRAP. Here the CDR3 reads CASGRRVPPHEQYF. CDR3 in DNA: TGTGCTAGTGGACGGAGGGTGCCCCCTCACGAGCAGTACTTC.

The chain is built from TRBV5-1 and TRBJ2-7, with 7 bases identical to TRBD1. The germline gives CDR1 SGHRS, CDR2 YFSETQ. Losses at the gene ends were 2 bases for V and 6 bases for J; bases not matched to a gene: 5. This CDR3 comprises 13 residues. The CDR3 here is CASSLGTESEQYF. CDR3 nucleotides: TGCGCCAGCAGCTTAGGGACAGAGTCCGAGCAGTACTTC.

The chain combines TRBV20-1 with TRBJ2-1; maybe TRBD1 (6 bases). V lost 6 bases to trimming and J lost 9 bases, with 21 bases between them. This CDR3 spans 14 amino acids. Germline CDR1 reads DFQATT; CDR2 reads SNEGSKA (reference sequence). The CDR3 nucleotides read TGCAGTGCCCTAAGGGGCAGGGGTGAGGGTGAGCAGTTCTTC. Translating it yields CSALRGRGEGEQFF.

This chain connects TRBV12-3 or TRBV12-4 to TRBJ1-5; D is unclear. This CDR3 spans 13 amino acids. Trimming shortened V by 4 bases and J by 5 bases, and 9 bases separated the two germline ends. DNA of the CDR3: TGTGCCAGCAGTTCAGATTTTTATCAGCCCCAGCATTTT. Its translation is CASSSDFYQPQHF.

This clonotype was observed many times. The chain joins TRBV10-3 to TRBJ1-2; D uncertain. This CDR3 has 13 amino acids. Deletions cut 0 bases from V and 8 bases from J, with 10 bases between. Germline CDR1 ENHRY, CDR2 SYGVKD. The DNA of the CDR3 is TGTGCCATCAGTGAGTCGAAATACGCGGGCTACACCTTC. The encoded protein is CAISESKYAGYTF.

This clonotype was recorded a few times. V gene TRBV18 combines with J gene TRBJ2-1; 12 bases align to TRBD2. Germline CDR1 KGHSH, CDR2 LQKENI. CDR3 length equals 17 residues. J lost 5 bases, V lost 3 bases, and 8 bases had no gene match. The CDR3 DNA follows: TGTGCCAGCTCACCCCGACTAGCGGGAGCGGGAGACAATGAGCAGTTCTTC. It specifies CASSPRLAGAGDNEQFF. The variable domain in full, completed from reference TRBV18 and TRBJ2-1, reads NAGVMQNPRHLVRRRGQEARLRCSPMKGHSHVYWYRQLPEEGLKFMVYLQKENIIDESGMPKERFSAEFPKEGPSILRIQQVVRGDSAAYFCASSPRLAGAGDNEQFFGPGTRLTVL.

This clonotype has only a few counts. This rearrangement joins TRBV20-1 to TRBJ2-7; the match to TRBD1 covers 9 bases. V dropped 6 bases and J dropped 5; count of bases not matched to a gene: 14. Germline V gene sequence: CDR1 DFQATT, CDR2 SNEGSKA (reference sequence). CDR3 size: 15 residues. Here the CDR3 DNA reads TGCAGTGCACAAGTACCAGGACAGGGGACCAACGAGCAGTACTTC. It codes for CSAQVPGQGTNEQYF.

This clonotype was seen a handful of times. This chain connects TRBV7-3 to TRBJ2-1; the match to TRBD2 covers 8 bases. Germline values: CDR1 SGHTA, CDR2 FQGTGA. The CDR3 spans 14 residues. V gave up 4 bases and J gave up 4 bases; unmatched junction bases: 3. CDR3 nucleotide sequence: TGTGCCAGCAGCTGGGTAGCGGGGTACAATGAGCAGTTCTTC. It translates to CASSWVAGYNEQFF.

J is TRBJ1-2 and V is TRBV15; D gene unclear. CDR3 length: 15 residues. Germline loops: CDR1 LNHNV, CDR2 YYDKDF (reference sequence). Trimming left V 0 bases short and J 4 bases short, with 12 bases between. This CDR3 reads CATSRDGWGAYGYTF. DNA for the CDR3: TGTGCCACCAGCAGAGATGGTTGGGGAGCCTATGGCTACACCTTC.

This clonotype came up a few times. The chain carries TRBV6-1 and TRBJ1-4; D remains unclear. CDR1 MNHNS and CDR2 SASEGT come from the germline V gene. Trimming removed 8 bases from V and 8 bases from J, with 15 bases in between. The CDR3 spans 13 residues. DNA of the CDR3: TGTGCCAGCTCCCGCAGCGTGATGGAAAAACTGTTTTTT. Translation gives CASSRSVMEKLFF.

This clonotype has only one observation. The chain joins TRBV3-1 to TRBJ2-2; a weak D match, TRBD2 (6 bases). V was clipped by 3 bases and J by 6 bases, with 14 bases between them. Germline V lookup: CDR1 LGHDT, CDR2 YNNKEL (reference sequence). The CDR3 sequence is 15 residues long. The CDR3: CASSQRGREAGELFF. CDR3 nucleotides: TGTGCCAGCAGCCAGCGTGGCAGGGAGGCCGGGGAGCTGTTTTTT.